This entry describes one T cell receptor beta chain. The antigen it recognizes is unknown. Base qualities are not recorded, but no much larger clone differs from it by a single base. Counted from cysteine to phenylalanine, this CDR3 has 14 amino acids. Only the CDR3 DNA stays, 42 bases, in frame from base 1. The germline V gene sets CDR1 to SGHRS and CDR2 to YFSETQ. Trimming at the junction amounts to 0 bases on V and 7 bases on J, and the germline ends lie 14 bases apart. The time point label corresponds to: neoterminal ileum biopsy at postoperative endoscopy, about 6 months after surgery. Eligible patients were adults with ileal or ileocolonic Crohn's disease who had an indication for ileocolonic resection. Whole ileal mucosal biopsies were stored frozen at -80°C before DNA extraction. A TRizol-based method was used to extract genomic DNA from the frozen whole biopsies, and the DNA was quantified with a NanoDrop 2000 spectrophotometer.

The data are from a study of T cell repertoires in ileal Crohn's disease (dated by TCRdb to the late 2010s). At the level of the whole study: At the time of surgery, 35% to 40% of patients were active smokers, and the median duration of disease was around eight years. TCR repertoire analysis was performed in about 59 Crohn's disease patients drawn from a prospective multicentre cohort. A total of around 150 mucosal samples from some 50 patients were sequenced, collected from several sites on the surgical specimen as well as at postoperative endoscopy. Surgery was performed for a complication in all patients, with stricturing disease in roughly 60% and penetrating disease in roughly 40%. The M6 samples were biopsies of the neoterminal ileum collected during postoperative colonoscopy. A Rutgeerts score higher than i0 was the definition used for endoscopic postoperative recurrence. Running in parallel with the study was a multicentre cohort set up to find predictors of early endoscopic recurrence following ileocolonic resection. Postoperative therapy was given to about half of the patients, with thiopurines administered to about a dozen patients and anti-TNF agents administered to 15 to 20 patients. What the authors observed across the whole study: Postoperative endoscopy was performed at varying times within the first year after surgery, with a median delay of around 6.7 months. Endoscopic recurrence was found to be associated with higher high-frequency clone percentages at surgery, and recurrence was observed in all patients with clonality above 26.8% (18/57). A significantly higher proportion of clonal expansions was observed in active smokers at surgery than in non-smokers (about 25% vs 18%, p=0.02). Mucosal CD4 and CD8 T cells were sorted and sequenced only in a subgroup of patients, whose size was not stated. Sorted CD8 T cells carried more high-frequency clones than CD4 T cells, suggesting mucosal expansions were mainly CD8.

Around 500 nanograms of biopsy DNA per sample were submitted for commercial TCRB immunosequencing. CDR3 regions were amplified from genomic DNA by Adaptive Biotechnology using a two-step, amplification bias-controlled multiplex PCR. In the first PCR, primers covered every V and J gene segment, and in the second PCR, barcodes and Illumina adapters were added. CDR3 libraries were sequenced using an Illumina instrument. The paper's processing steps were these. The analysis drew on both the pipelines supplied by the vendor and custom analysis of the raw data in R/Bioconductor running R version 3.3.0. Clonality, which ranges from 0 to 1, was calculated as the inverse of the normalised Shannon entropy across all productive clones. High-frequency clones were defined as the share of the repertoire taken up by the top 100 clones, keeping only clones that passed a 95% confidence test. Overlap between samples was measured with the Morisita-Horn index, while repertoire diversity was measured with the Simpson index. TCRdb took over this immuneACCESS table, retaining in-frame rearrangements with V and J assigned. Such tables are incomplete; in checked studies, under half of the missing clones stem from an unresolved V gene, and the remainder is unexplained. V, J and clone size were drawn from that table, and D and trimming were deduced from the DNA. Recorded for this sample are about 62,000 clones; about 88% of them occurred a single time. Roughly 2% of the sample goes to the ten largest clones.

The chain is made from TRBV5-1 and TRBJ2-7, and perhaps TRBD1 as D gene, on 6 matching bases. Sequencing was performed on ileal tissue. This receptor was identified in an adult with Crohn's disease. The CDR3 region has the sequence CASSLADRPEEQYF. The nucleotide sequence reads as follows: TGCGCCAGCAGCTTGGCTGACAGGCCCGAGGAGCAGTACTTC.